The 3 T cell receptor beta chains given below trace back to one sample, sequenced in a study of blood T cell repertoires in COVID-19. Method: immunoSEQ multiplex PCR; TCRdb's copy keeps in-frame clones and lacks some. The sample consists of about 350,000 clones, roughly 84% of them appearing once. Sequenced: PBMCs or T cells enriched from blood (not recorded which). The receptor source for this set is a woman aged 25 to 39 who had recovered from COVID-19.

This clone has a count of ten or more. The chain has TRBV7-6 and TRBJ1-6, with TRBD1 as a possible D gene (6 bases). The V end lost 5 bases, the J end lost 7 bases, and 9 bases lay between the germline ends. CDR3 length: 13 amino acids. Germline CDR1 reads SGHVS; CDR2 reads FNYEAQ. The CDR3 nucleotides are TGTGCCAGCAGCCCTCAGGGGAATTCACCCCTCCACTTT. The encoded protein is CASSPQGNSPLHF. Full variable domain (remainder filled in from reference TRBV7-6 and TRBJ1-6): GAGVSQSPRYKVTKRGQDVALRCDPISGHVSLYWYRQALGQGPEFLTYFNYEAQQDKSGLPNDRFSAERPEGSISTLTIQRTEQRDSAMYRCASSPQGNSPLHFGNGTRLTVT.

This clone was detected a few times. The V and J genes are TRBV24-1 and TRBJ2-1; 11 bases are shared with TRBD2. In germline, CDR1 is KGHDR, CDR2 SFDVKD. CDR3 length equals 16 residues. Trimming took 1 base from V and 7 from J; bases not matched to a gene: 5. The DNA of the CDR3 is TGTGCCACCAGTGATTTAACTAGCGGGAGTTCGAATGAGCAGTTCTTC. Residues: CATSDLTSGSSNEQFF.

The CDR3 here is CASSQGLARTYEQYF. CDR3 DNA: TGTGCCAGCAGCCAAGGGCTAGCGCGTACCTACGAGCAGTACTTC. J is TRBJ2-7 and V is TRBV4-2, with D possibly being TRBD2 (6 bases). V lost 1 base and J lost 2, with 12 bases in between. Per germline, CDR1 LGHNA and CDR2 YNFKEQ. CDR3 length: 15 residues.